The 5 T cell receptor beta chains presented below share a single source sample, sequenced in a study of blood T cells in healthy people across ages. A second PCR of roughly 7 to 11 cycles used a sample-barcoded 5' primer and a J-beta primer mix. A single record per CDR3 protein comes from TCRdb applying MiXCR to the 5' RACE reads. The sample lists over a million distinct CDR3 sequences, around two fifths occurring once. Material for sequencing was blood. The receptors shown here come from a woman aged 18-29 years in good health.

This clonotype was detected ten times or more. V usage is TRBV29-1 and J usage is TRBJ2-7; tentative D call: TRBD1 (6 bases). V lost 6 bases to trimming and J lost 2 bases, with 11 bases between them. The germline V gene encodes CDR1 SQVTM and CDR2 ANQGSEA. The CDR3 is 12 amino acids. The chain's CDR3 is CSVVQGAYEQYF. In DNA, the CDR3 is TGCAGCGTCGTACAGGGTGCCTACGAGCAGTACTTC.

The chain recombines TRBV9 with TRBJ2-1; D gene unclear. The CDR3 has 15 residues. CDR1 and CDR2 (germline): SGDLS, YYNGEE. Trimming removed 1 base from V and 5 bases from J, with 13 bases in between. CDR3 in DNA: TGTGCCAGCAGCGTATTTGGCAGCGAAAACAATGAGCAGTTCTTC. Its protein is CASSVFGSENNEQFF. Looking up the rest from reference TRBV9 and TRBJ2-1 gives the full variable domain: DSGVTQTPKHLITATGQRVTLRCSPRSGDLSVYWYQQSLDQGLQFLIQYYNGEERAKGNILERFSAQQFPDLHSELNLSSLELGDSALYFCASSVFGSENNEQFFGPGTRLTVL.

This rearrangement joins TRBV20-1 to TRBJ1-1; 11 bases are a match to TRBD1. The CDR3 has 14 amino acids. CDR1 and CDR2 from the germline V gene are DFQATT and SNEGSKA (reference sequence). J lost 11 bases, V lost 0 bases, and 8 bases had no gene match. Written as DNA, the CDR3 is TGCAGTGCTAGAGACTGGGACAGGGGGGGTTCGGCTTTCTTT. Translation: CSARDWDRGGSAFF.

This sequence joins TRBV20-1 and TRBJ2-2; perhaps TRBD1 as D (6 bases). Germline CDR1 and CDR2: DFQATT and SNEGSKA (reference sequence). Trimming removed 5 bases from V and 4 bases from J, with 8 bases in between. This CDR3 has 12 residues. Here the CDR3 reads CSAEGGTGELFF. The DNA of the CDR3 is TGCAGTGCTGAAGGGGGCACCGGGGAGCTGTTTTTT.

This chain links TRBV10-2 with TRBJ2-3; TRBD1 agrees at 7 bases. The J segment lost 4 bases and the V segment lost 6 bases, leaving 7 bases of the junction unmatched. The CDR3 loop spans 14 amino acids. CDR1 WSHSY and CDR2 SAAADI come from the germline V gene. The chain's CDR3 is CASRPRGSADTQYF. In DNA form, the CDR3 reads TGCGCCAGCAGGCCCAGGGGGAGCGCAGATACGCAGTATTTT.